This TCR beta chain was sequenced in a study of blood T cell repertoires in COVID-19. Turning to the study itself: Whether acute or convalescent, the COVID-19 samples came from the United States, Italy and Spain.

Authors' processing steps: Amplified reference gene primers provided the basis for estimating nucleated cell counts. TCRdb keeps only in-frame clones here, not all; method: immunoSEQ multiplex PCR. D and trimming were read from the DNA, whereas the V and J calls and clone size are those reported in that table. Here the sample spans under 200,000 clones, 80% to 85% being singletons. The CDR3 sequence is 16 residues long. V was pared by 2 bases and J by 2 bases, with 5 bases of the junction left unmatched. Per the germline V gene, CDR1 is MDHEN and CDR2 is SYDVKM. This clone was detected only once. Sample: peripheral blood. The sequence came from a woman aged 70-85 years with COVID-19, enrolled during active disease. This rearrangement joins TRBV28 to TRBJ1-1; 10 bases match TRBD1. CDR3 in DNA: TGTGCCAGCAGTTTAAGGGGACAGGGGCGAAACACTGAAGCTTTCTTT. It specifies CASSLRGQGRNTEAFF.